Shown below are 28 T cell receptor beta chains from a single sample sequenced in a study of T cells in women clearing cervical HPV infection. The method was immunoSEQ multiplex PCR; TCRdb's version includes in-frame clones alone and lacks a portion of them. The table lists 34,000 or so clones. The sequencing sample was made of blood buffy coat. Every receptor here comes from a woman aged 18-70 years with a cervical HPV16 infection that either progressed to CIN3+ or cleared (not recorded which).

To note about this clone: The read terminates 3 residues before the CDR3 end, so the remaining end is supplied by the germline J gene. The chain links TRBV5-5 to TRBJ1-1; D unclear. Germline V gene lookup returns CDR1 SGHKS and CDR2 YYEKEE (reference sequence). This CDR3 comprises 13 residues. Between the trimmed V and J ends, which lost 4 bases and 5 bases, there was a span of 12 bases. The DNA read from the CDR3 is TGTGCCAGCAGCCCCGGGGTAGAGACTGAA. Its protein product is CASSPGVETE. The whole CDR3 protein reads CASSPGVETEAFF.

The sequenced part of the CDR3 DNA is TGTGCCAGCAGCTCTACTTTCCAAGAGACC. It yields the protein CASSSTFQET. From start to end, the CDR3 is CASSSTFQETQYF. This chain connects TRBV7-2 to TRBJ2-5; D is unclear. The read gets to within 3 residues of the CDR3 end, and the germline J gene fills in the rest. CDR3 length: 13 amino acids. V lost 4 bases and J lost 1, with 7 bases in between. Germline V gene sequence: CDR1 SGHTA, CDR2 FQGNSA.

As for this clone: The CDR3 goes on 3 residues after the read ends, and that part is filled in from the germline J gene. The chain carries TRBV6-2 or TRBV6-3 and TRBJ2-3, with TRBD2 matching 9 bases. This CDR3 is built from 14 residues. Germline loops: CDR1 MNHEY, CDR2 SVGEGT. V shed 5 bases and J 3 bases; nucleotides not matched to a gene: 3. This chain's CDR3 is CASSLAGLTDTQYF. Partial CDR3 DNA: TGTGCCAGCAGTCTAGCGGGGCTGACAGATACG.

As for this clone: The missing CDR3 end, 3 residues past where the read stops, is filled in from the germline J gene. The V gene is TRBV6-2 or TRBV6-3, the J gene TRBJ2-3; TRBD1 might be the D (6 bases). Germline V gives CDR1 MNHEY, CDR2 SVGEGT. Trimming cost V 6 bases and J 2 bases, with 12 bases left between them. The CDR3 length is 14 residues. The CDR3 DNA, read in part, is TGTGCCAGCAGCCCGAGGGGGAACACAGATACG. This encodes CASSPRGNTDT. In full, the CDR3 is CASSPRGNTDTQYF.

As regards this clone: The CDR3 goes on 3 residues after the read ends, and that part is filled in from the germline J gene. The gene calls are TRBV20-1 and TRBJ2-1; 12 bases are a match to TRBD2. CDR1 and CDR2 from the germline V gene are DFQATT and SNEGSKA (reference sequence). The CDR3 length is 13 residues. After removal of 5 bases from V and 7 bases from J, the junction contained 3 bases not matched to a gene. The CDR3 protein is CSALAGGPNEQFF. CDR3 DNA, as far as it was read: TGCAGTGCTCTAGCGGGGGGGCCGAATGAG.

About this clone itself: The missing CDR3 end, 3 residues past where the read stops, is filled in from the germline J gene. The chain links TRBV5-5 to TRBJ2-7; 7 bases are shared with TRBD2. This CDR3 contains 15 residues. Germline values: CDR1 SGHKS, CDR2 YYEKEE (reference sequence). V shed 4 bases and J 0 bases; nucleotides not matched to a gene: 7. CDR3 in amino acids: CASSQTSVYSYEQYF. The sequenced CDR3 bases are TGTGCCAGCAGCCAAACTAGCGTGTACTCCTACGAG.

This CDR3 reads CAWSVVRRNTGELFF. The sequenced CDR3 bases are TGTGCCTGGAGTGTCGTCAGGCGAAACACCGGGGAG. The chain joins TRBV30 to TRBJ2-2; D gene ambiguous. The read ends 3 residues shy of where the CDR3 ends; the end is completed using the germline J gene. Germline V gene sequence: CDR1 GTSNPN, CDR2 SVGIG (reference sequence). The CDR3 has 15 amino acids. Trimming took off 0 bases at V and 2 bases at J, with 10 bases between the two ends.

As regards this clone: The read gets to within 3 residues of the CDR3 end, and the germline J gene fills in the rest. This sequence joins TRBV5-6 and TRBJ1-2; D perhaps matches TRBD1 (5 bases). The CDR3 is made up of 15 amino acids. Germline CDR1 and CDR2: SGHDT and YYEEEE. The CDR3 protein is CASSPRGVGQETYTF. The CDR3 bases that were read are TGTGCCAGCAGCCCCCGAGGGGTTGGCCAAGAGACC. The full variable domain, rest sourced from reference TRBV5-6 and TRBJ1-2, is DAGVTQSPTHLIKTRGQQVTLRCSPKSGHDTVSWYQQALGQGPQFIFQYYEEEERQRGNFPDRFSGHQFPNYSSELNVNALLLGDSALYLCASSPRGVGQETYTFGSGTRLTVV.

Details on this clone: From the germline J gene comes the end of the CDR3, since the read stops 3 residues before it. The chain joins TRBV6-1 to TRBJ1-5; TRBD1 is a possible D gene (6 bases). V lost 1 base and J 7 bases, leaving 14 bases between the germline ends. There are 15 residues in the CDR3. CDR1 and CDR2 (germline): MNHNS, SASEGT. The DNA read from the CDR3 is TGTGCCAGCAGTGAAGAAGATTTTGGGGGCCAGCCC. It translates to CASSEEDFGGQP. The complete CDR3 reads CASSEEDFGGQPQHF.

Considering frequency, this clone is medium-sized (0.01 to 0.1%). The read is 3 residues too short to cover the CDR3 end, so that end is filled in from the germline J gene. V and J are TRBV19 and TRBJ2-7; 7 bases are a match to TRBD1. The CDR3 spans 14 residues. The V segment lost 6 bases and the J segment 2 bases; nucleotides outside the gene matches: 7. Germline loops: CDR1 LNHDA, CDR2 SQIVND (reference sequence). CDR3: CASRRDSPPYEQYF. Incomplete CDR3 DNA: TGTGCCAGTAGACGGGACAGTCCACCCTACGAG.

As concerns this clone: The read stops 3 residues short of the end of the CDR3; the missing end is completed from the germline J gene. The chain uses TRBV4-2 and TRBJ1-2; 7 bases fit TRBD1. The V gene end was trimmed by 9 bases and the J gene end by 4 bases; junction bases not matched to a gene: 11. This CDR3 has 14 amino acids. Germline-derived CDR1 and CDR2 are LGHNA and YNFKEQ. The CDR3 bases that were read are TGTGCCAGTCATACCACAGGGGATATCTATGGC. The encoded protein is CASHTTGDIYG. The entire CDR3 sequence reads CASHTTGDIYGYTF.

Details on this clone: The observed sequence ends 3 residues before the CDR3 terminus, with the missing tail filled in from the germline J gene. The V gene is TRBV29-1, the J gene TRBJ1-1, with no clear D. The V and J ends lost 3 bases and 7 bases respectively, with 15 bases between them. The CDR3 sequence is 13 residues long. Looked up from germline, CDR1 is SQVTM and CDR2 is ANQGSEA. Partial CDR3 DNA: TGCAGCGTTGATGTTCGGCACAGCCTTGAA. Translated, it gives CSVDVRHSLE. The full-length CDR3 reads as CSVDVRHSLEAFF.

Points on this clone: The read terminates 3 residues before the CDR3 end, so the remaining end is supplied by the germline J gene. The rearrangement uses TRBV19 and TRBJ1-2, with D possibly being TRBD1 (5 bases). The CDR3 length is 15 residues. Germline assignment: CDR1 LNHDA and CDR2 SQIVND (reference sequence). The CDR3 region is CASSIPGLSYNDYTF. CDR3 bases read: TGTGCCAGTAGTATTCCGGGACTGTCCTACAATGAC.

Details on this clone: The CDR3 extends 3 residues past the end of the read, so its final part is completed from the germline J gene. The chain employs TRBV19 and TRBJ2-3; D is perhaps TRBD1 (6 bases). CDR3 size: 16 residues. Germline V CDR1 and CDR2: LNHDA, SQIVND (reference sequence). The sequenced CDR3 bases are TGTGCCAGTAGTATCCGGACAGTTGATAGCAATCAGCCG. This encodes CASSIRTVDSNQP. The CDR3 in its entirety is CASSIRTVDSNQPQYF.

CDR3 DNA, as far as it was read: TGTGCCAGTAGCCGAAGGGGTTCCTACAATGAG. It encodes CASSRRGSYNE. The complete CDR3 reads CASSRRGSYNEQFF. V usage is TRBV19 and J usage is TRBJ2-1, with D perhaps TRBD1 (5 bases). The CDR3 goes on 3 residues after the read ends, and that part is filled in from the germline J gene. This CDR3 is built from 14 residues. The germline CDR1 and CDR2 sequences are LNHDA and SQIVND (reference sequence). V lost 6 bases and J 1 base, leaving 10 bases between the germline ends.

Points on this clone: The read terminates 3 residues before the CDR3 end, so the remaining end is supplied by the germline J gene. The rearrangement uses TRBV20-1 and TRBJ2-7; 8 nucleotides line up with TRBD2. Germline V gives CDR1 DFQATT, CDR2 SNEGSKA (reference sequence). V shed 3 bases, J shed 0 bases, and the junction held 7 bases outside the gene matches. The CDR3 spans 15 residues. CDR3 DNA, as far as it was read: TGCAGTGCTAGGCCCGCGGGAGGAAGCTCCTACGAG. It translates to CSARPAGGSSYE. The entire CDR3 protein reads CSARPAGGSSYEQYF.

Notes on this clone: The read stops 3 residues short of the end of the CDR3; the missing end is completed from the germline J gene. The genes are TRBV20-1 and TRBJ1-5; D gene uncertain. Trimming stripped 8 bases from V and 0 bases from J, with 20 bases between. The CDR3 is 16 residues long. Looked up from germline, CDR1 is DFQATT and CDR2 is SNEGSKA (reference sequence). The sequenced part of the CDR3 DNA is TGCAGTATCCTAGACCCCCGTCGGTATAGCAATCAGCCC. Its protein product is CSILDPRRYSNQP. The whole CDR3 reads CSILDPRRYSNQPQHF.

A remark on this clone: The read finishes 3 residues shy of the CDR3 end, and the germline J gene is used to complete it. The genes are TRBV30 and TRBJ2-1, with 9 bases that match TRBD2. J gave up 4 bases and V 0 bases, and 4 bases lay outside the gene matches. The CDR3 extends over 15 amino acids. In germline, CDR1 is GTSNPN, CDR2 SVGIG (reference sequence). The covered CDR3 bases are TGTGCCTGGAGTGTACTTGCGGGAGGGTACAATGAG. This encodes CAWSVLAGGYNE. The full CDR3 reads CAWSVLAGGYNEQFF. The full variable domain, with the rest looked up from reference TRBV30 and TRBJ2-1, is SQTIHQWPATLVQPVGSPLSLECTVEGTSNPNLYWYRQAAGRGLQLLFYSVGIGQISSEVPQNLSASRPQDRQFILSSKKLLLSDSGFYLCAWSVLAGGYNEQFFGPGTRLTVL.

On this clone itself: A junction end diverges from the germline sequence, so it may reflect a read error. Coverage ceases 3 residues before the CDR3 finishes, and the germline J gene fills in the end. Other DNA sequences in this sample translate to the same CDR3. The rearrangement joins TRBV11-2 to TRBJ1-3; 7 bases line up with TRBD1. The germline V gene encodes CDR1 SGHAT and CDR2 FQNNGV. The CDR3 consists of 15 residues. The sequenced part of the CDR3 DNA is TGTGCCAGCAGCTTAGGAGGGGGCTCTGGAAACACT. Amino acid sequence: CASSLGGGSGNT. The whole CDR3 protein reads CASSLGGGSGNTIYF.

Comments on this clone: Read sequence stops 3 residues before the CDR3 end, and the germline J gene provides the missing end. The rearrangement links TRBV5-5 to TRBJ2-7; 9 bases map to TRBD2. V shed 1 base, J shed 4 bases, and the junction held 6 bases outside the gene matches. Germline V gene lookup returns CDR1 SGHKS and CDR2 YYEKEE (reference sequence). This CDR3 comprises 15 residues. The part of the CDR3 DNA that was read is TGTGCCAGCAGCTTGTCTAGCGGGATCTCTTACGAG. It encodes CASSLSSGISYE. The CDR3 in full is CASSLSSGISYEQYF.

As regards this clone: The sequence runs out 3 residues before the end of the CDR3; the remainder is reconstructed from the germline J gene. The chain is built from TRBV20-1 and TRBJ1-5; 11 bases fit TRBD1. Per germline, CDR1 DFQATT and CDR2 SNEGSKA (reference sequence). CDR3 length equals 15 residues. Trimming at V came to 4 bases and at J to 2 bases, leaving 4 bases not matched to a gene. The covered CDR3 bases are TGCAGTGCTATAAGGGGACAGGGGGGCAATCAGCCC. This codes for CSAIRGQGGNQP. The whole CDR3 sequence is CSAIRGQGGNQPQHF.

The CDR3 loop is CASSDTSWGDDYTF. CDR3 DNA (partial): TGTGCCAGTAGTGACACTAGCTGGGGGGACGAC. The chain uses TRBV19 and TRBJ1-2, with D possibly being TRBD1 (5 bases). The CDR3 end falls 3 residues outside the read, so it is completed with the germline J gene. This CDR3 spans 14 amino acids. From germline, CDR1 is LNHDA and CDR2 SQIVND (reference sequence).

With regard to this clone: With the read ending 3 residues before the CDR3 end, the germline J gene is used to fill in that end. The rearrangement joins TRBV7-9 to TRBJ1-2; 9 bases match TRBD1. Germline-derived CDR1 and CDR2 are SEHNR and FQNEAQ (reference sequence). After removal of 1 base from V and 7 bases from J, the junction contained 4 bases not matched to a gene. This CDR3 has 14 amino acids. CDR3 DNA, as far as it was read: TGTGCCAGCAGCTTAGATGGGACAGGGAGTGGC. Its protein is CASSLDGTGSG. The CDR3 as a whole reads CASSLDGTGSGYTF.

Points on this clone: The read ends 3 residues before the CDR3 terminus; that terminus is restored from the germline J gene. V is TRBV19 and J is TRBJ1-2, with TRBD1 matching over 7 bases. CDR1 LNHDA and CDR2 SQIVND come from the germline V gene (reference sequence). CDR3 length: 14 residues. Incomplete CDR3 DNA: TGTGCCAGTAGTGTCGACAGGGAATTAAACATC. It codes for CASSVDRELNI. The entire CDR3 is CASSVDRELNIYTF. The full variable domain, completed using reference TRBV19 and TRBJ1-2, is DGGITQSPKYLFRKEGQNVTLSCEQNLNHDAMYWYRQDPGQGLRLIYYSQIVNDFQKGDIAEGYSVSREKKESFPLTVTSAQKNPTAFYLCASSVDRELNIYTFGSGTRLTVV.

About this clone: A junction end diverges from the germline sequence, so it may reflect a read error. The read falls 3 residues short of the CDR3 end, and the missing part is taken from the germline J gene. This chain uses TRBV4-2 with TRBJ1-2, with a weak D call TRBD1 (5 bases). This CDR3 region has 14 residues. Per germline, CDR1 LGHNA and CDR2 YNFKEQ. The CDR3 loop is CASSRGQGNYGYTF. The part of the CDR3 DNA that was read is TGCGCCAGCAGCCGAGGGCAGGGAAACTATGGC.

A remark on this clone: From the germline J gene comes the end of the CDR3, since the read stops 3 residues before it. This chain joins TRBV29-1 and TRBJ1-1; no clear D. This CDR3 has 13 residues. CDR1 is SQVTM, CDR2 ANQGSEA, per germline. Trimming cost V 5 bases and J 2 bases, with 12 bases left between them. CDR3 loop: CSVTIQPNTEAFF. CDR3 DNA (partial): TGCAGCGTTACCATACAGCCCAACACTGAA.

Concerning this clone: Coverage ceases 3 residues before the CDR3 finishes, and the germline J gene fills in the end. The rearrangement joins TRBV19 to TRBJ2-2, with a weak D call TRBD1 (6 bases). The CDR3 runs 15 residues. In germline, CDR1 is LNHDA, CDR2 SQIVND (reference sequence). The chain's CDR3 is CASSPQVGQSEKLFF. The part of the CDR3 DNA that was read is TGTGCCAGTAGTCCTCAGGTAGGACAGTCGGAAAAG.

Comments on this clone: The read comes to an end 3 residues before the CDR3 does, leaving the germline J gene to fill in the end. This chain joins TRBV18 and TRBJ1-2; 8 nucleotides align to TRBD1. Germline lookup yields CDR1 KGHSH and CDR2 LQKENI. The CDR3 covers 17 residues. This chain's CDR3 is CASSPRTGKTSTDTYTF. The DNA read from the CDR3 is TGTGCCAGCTCACCTCGGACAGGGAAAACTAGCACAGATACC. The full variable domain, with the rest looked up from reference TRBV18 and TRBJ1-2, is NAGVMQNPRHLVRRRGQEARLRCSPMKGHSHVYWYRQLPEEGLKFMVYLQKENIIDESGMPKERFSAEFPKEGPSILRIQQVVRGDSAAYFCASSPRTGKTSTDTYTFGSGTRLTVV.